Listed here is a single T cell receptor beta chain. The record originates from a study of blood T cell repertoires in COVID-19. Background on the study: Sites in the United States, Italy and Spain provided acute and convalescent COVID-19 samples. From T cells, B-cell-depleted T cells, or PBMCs came the material, which was cDNA or gDNA.

The V gene's germline CDR1 is KGHSH and CDR2 LQKENI. The length of the CDR3 is 18 residues. V dropped 3 bases and J dropped 3 bases, with 23 bases sitting between them. Method: immunoSEQ multiplex PCR; TCRdb's copy keeps in-frame clones and lacks some. The sample lists more than 300,000 clones, over 80% occurring once. Assignment of participants to cohorts was predicated upon participant-reported clinical history. The V gene is TRBV18, the J gene TRBJ1-1; tentative D call: TRBD1 (5 bases). This clonotype was sampled from a woman in her forties or fifties who had recovered from COVID-19. Sequencing was done on a sample of PBMCs or T cells enriched from blood (not recorded which). The CDR3 DNA follows: TGTGCCAGCTCACCGCAGGGAATTGTTCGGGCCTCCGACACTGAAGCTTTCTTT. Protein product: CASSPQGIVRASDTEAFF.